The sample holds one count of the clone carrying this TCR beta chain. This sample is part of a study of blood T cell repertoires in COVID-19. In the study overall: Acute-phase and convalescent COVID-19 samples originated in the United States, Italy and Spain. Sources were T cells, B-cell-depleted T cells, or PBMCs; the material itself was cDNA or gDNA.

From germline, CDR1 is SGHRS and CDR2 YFSETQ. This CDR3 comprises 15 residues. The V end lost 0 bases, the J end lost 0 bases, and 7 bases lay between the germline ends. Per the study methods: Amplification of reference gene primers was used by the study to estimate nucleated cell counts. TCRdb's copy holds only in-frame clones and misses some; the assay was immunoSEQ multiplex PCR. V, J and clone size derive from that table, while D and trimming were established from the DNA sequence. The sample contains some 150,000 clones, around 84% of which appear only once. Sequencing was carried out using peripheral blood. The V and J genes are TRBV5-1 and TRBJ2-1, with D maybe TRBD2 (5 bases). This receptor was obtained from a woman aged 45-65 years with acute or convalescent COVID-19. CDR3 residues: CASSLVGSSYNEQFF. The CDR3 DNA reads TGCGCCAGCAGCTTGGTGGGGAGCTCCTACAATGAGCAGTTCTTC. The whole variable domain, filled in from reference TRBV5-1 and TRBJ2-1, reads KAGVTQTPRYLIKTRGQQVTLSCSPISGHRSVSWYQQTPGQGLQFLFEYFSETQRNKGNFPGRFSGRQFSNSRSEMNVSTLELGDSALYLCASSLVGSSYNEQFFGPGTRLTVL.